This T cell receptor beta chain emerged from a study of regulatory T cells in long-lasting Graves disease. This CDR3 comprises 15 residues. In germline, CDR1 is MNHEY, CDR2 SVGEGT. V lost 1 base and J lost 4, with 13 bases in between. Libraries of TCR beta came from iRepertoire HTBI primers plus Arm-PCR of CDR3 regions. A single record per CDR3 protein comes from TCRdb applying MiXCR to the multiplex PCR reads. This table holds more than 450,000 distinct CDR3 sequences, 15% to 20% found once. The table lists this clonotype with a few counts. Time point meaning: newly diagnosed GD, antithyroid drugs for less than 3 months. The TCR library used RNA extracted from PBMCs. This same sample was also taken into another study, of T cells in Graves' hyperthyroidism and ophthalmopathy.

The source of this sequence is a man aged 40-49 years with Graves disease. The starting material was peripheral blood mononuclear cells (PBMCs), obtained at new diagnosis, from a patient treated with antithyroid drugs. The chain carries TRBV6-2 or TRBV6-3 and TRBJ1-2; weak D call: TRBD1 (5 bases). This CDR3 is CASSYFQPGGYGYTF. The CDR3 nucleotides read TGTGCCAGCAGTTACTTCCAGCCCGGGGGCTATGGCTACACCTTC.